This T cell receptor (beta chain) originates from a study of regulatory T cells in long-lasting Graves disease. Relying on iRepertoire HTBI primers and Arm-PCR of CDR3 regions, the team built TCR beta libraries. One entry per CDR3 protein, called by TCRdb with MiXCR from the multiplex PCR reads. The sample shows 300,000 to 500,000 distinct CDR3 sequences, less than 25% of them seen only once. Time point of the sample: persistent/refractory GD, antithyroid drugs over 5 years with positive TRAb. TCR sequences were obtained from RNA taken from PBMCs. The CDR3 has 15 amino acids. The V and J ends lost 6 bases and 4 bases, in that order; junction bases with no gene match: 11. Looked up from germline, CDR1 is SNHLY and CDR2 is FYNNEI.

The sample was peripheral blood mononuclear cells (PBMCs), taken when the disease was refractory, from a patient treated with antithyroid drugs. The rearrangement uses TRBV2 and TRBJ2-7; 8 nucleotides line up with TRBD2. The source of this sequence is a female donor with Graves disease. The CDR3 DNA follows: TGTGCCAGCAGGGACGCCGGGGGGGTGGGATACGAGCAGTACTTC. As protein: CASRDAGGVGYEQYF.